A single sample is the source of the 4 T cell receptor beta chains below, sequenced in a study of blood T cells in healthy people across ages. A second PCR of about 7 to 11 cycles used a sample-barcoded 5' primer and a J-beta primer mix. TCRdb reanalysed the 5' RACE reads using MiXCR and keeps one entry per CDR3 protein. The repertoire consists of about a million distinct CDR3 sequences, with roughly half occurring once and the leading ten covering 20% to 25%. Material: blood. The origin of the receptors is an older woman in good health.

This clonotype turned up a few times. The chain has TRBV29-1 and TRBJ2-7; D is possibly TRBD2 (6 bases). Germline V CDR1 and CDR2: SQVTM, ANQGSEA. Trimming shortened V by 5 bases and J by 2 bases, and 13 bases separated the two germline ends. CDR3 length: 13 residues. Here the CDR3 reads CSVTAPGAYEQYF. In DNA, the CDR3 is TGCAGCGTTACAGCTCCGGGAGCCTACGAGCAGTACTTC.

The rearrangement links TRBV28 to TRBJ1-2; maybe TRBD1 (5 bases). Germline V gene lookup returns CDR1 MDHEN and CDR2 SYDVKM. The V and J ends lost 2 bases and 6 bases respectively, with 16 bases between them. The CDR3 has 15 amino acids. The CDR3: CASSLREGVWNGYTF. The CDR3 DNA sequence: TGTGCCAGCAGTTTAAGGGAAGGGGTTTGGAATGGCTACACCTTC.

The rearrangement links TRBV7-9 to TRBJ2-7; D is tentatively TRBD1 or TRBD2 (5 bases each). V was trimmed by 2 bases and J by 2 bases, leaving 19 bases between them. Germline values: CDR1 SEHNR, CDR2 FQNEAQ (reference sequence). CDR3 length equals 17 residues. The CDR3 region is CASSLSPHRDGAYEQYF. For the CDR3, the DNA is TGTGCCAGCAGCTTAAGCCCTCATAGGGACGGAGCCTACGAGCAGTACTTC.

This chain connects TRBV29-1 to TRBJ1-1, with 11 bases identical to TRBD1. Unmatched junction bases numbered 4, after V lost 3 bases and J lost 4 bases. Germline CDR1 reads SQVTM; CDR2 reads ANQGSEA. This CDR3 comprises 14 residues. In DNA form, the CDR3 reads TGCAGCGTTGACTCCGGGACAGGGGGCACTGAAGCTTTCTTT. This codes for CSVDSGTGGTEAFF.